Presented here are 13 T cell receptor beta chains from one specimen sequenced in a study of identical twins. MiXCR, run by TCRdb on the 5' RACE reads, gives a single entry per CDR3 protein. The sample lists 500,000 or so distinct CDR3 sequences, less than 25% occurring once. The sample was also linked to a second study, of T cells expressing NK-cell markers.

The sequenced sample consisted of CD4+ T cells sorted from blood. These receptor sequences come from a woman aged 18-29 years in good health.

The rearrangement uses TRBV12-3 or TRBV12-4 and TRBJ2-5; D may be TRBD1 (5 bases). Deletions cut 6 bases from V and 6 bases from J, with 14 bases between. The CDR3 runs to 13 residues. The CDR3 region is CASRGQDRKTQYF. CDR3 sequence (DNA): TGTGCCAGCAGGGGGCAGGACCGGAAGACCCAGTACTTC.

The chain uses TRBV12-3 or TRBV12-4 and TRBJ1-6; the D gene is possibly TRBD1 (5 bases). V lost 7 bases to trimming and J lost 6 bases, with 10 bases between them. This CDR3 has 13 residues. CDR3 nucleotides: TGTGCCAGCACCCTGGGGGGTAATTCACCCCTCCACTTT. It specifies CASTLGGNSPLHF.

The rearrangement joins TRBV6-5 to TRBJ2-7; a possible D gene is TRBD2 (6 bases). CDR1 and CDR2 (germline): MNHEY, SVGAGI. Trimming removed 2 bases from V and 4 bases from J, with 12 bases in between. The CDR3 spans 14 residues. The CDR3 sequence: CASSYPIAGYEQYF. DNA of the CDR3: TGTGCCAGCAGTTACCCGATTGCGGGGTACGAGCAGTACTTC.

V usage is TRBV10-3 and J usage is TRBJ2-5; 11 bases fit TRBD2. J was trimmed by 3 bases and V by 0 bases; bases with no gene match: 9. The CDR3 has 18 amino acids. Germline loops: CDR1 ENHRY, CDR2 SYGVKD. The CDR3 loop reads CAISESTGLAGLKETQYF. The CDR3 region has the DNA TGTGCCATCAGTGAGTCGACTGGACTAGCGGGCTTAAAAGAGACCCAGTACTTC.

This clonotype has a count of ten or more. The chain recombines TRBV25-1 with TRBJ2-7; 9 positions agree with TRBD2. This CDR3 is 15 amino acids long. Germline lookup yields CDR1 MGHDK and CDR2 SYGVNS. V shed 6 bases and J 0 bases; nucleotides not matched to a gene: 6. Here the CDR3 reads CASRPSGALSYEQYF. CDR3 nucleotide sequence: TGTGCCAGCAGGCCTAGCGGGGCACTCTCCTACGAGCAGTACTTC.

This clonotype showed up many times. The rearrangement joins TRBV12-3 or TRBV12-4 to TRBJ1-6; the D is unclear. The CDR3 spans 14 residues. V gave up 6 bases and J gave up 8 bases, with 14 bases separating them. The CDR3 bases are TGTGCCAGCAGACCTTGGGCCGACGATTCACCCCTCCACTTT. Amino acid sequence: CASRPWADDSPLHF.

This clonotype has ten or more counts. V gene TRBV11-1 combines with J gene TRBJ2-7; tentative D call: TRBD1 (5 bases). V shed 6 bases and J shed 1 base, with 10 bases lying between them. This CDR3 contains 13 residues. Germline V CDR1 and CDR2: SGHAT, FQDESV (reference sequence). Here the CDR3 DNA reads TGTGCCAGCAGTATACAGGATTCCTACGAGCAGTACTTC. It translates to CASSIQDSYEQYF.

The chain joins TRBV12-3 or TRBV12-4 to TRBJ1-2; tentatively, D is TRBD1 (5 bases). The CDR3 loop spans 12 amino acids. Trimming took 7 bases from V and 6 from J, leaving 12 bases between them. In DNA form, the CDR3 reads TGTGCCAGCACGATTTGGGGGAATGGCTACACCTTC. Translation gives CASTIWGNGYTF.

The DNA of the CDR3 is TGTGCCAGCAGACCTACAGGGAATCAGCCCCAGCATTTT. This translates into CASRPTGNQPQHF. The V gene is TRBV6-1, the J gene TRBJ1-5, with D possibly TRBD1 on 6 matching bases. V dropped 6 bases and J dropped 4 bases, with 10 bases sitting between them. Germline CDR1 and CDR2: MNHNS and SASEGT. The CDR3 totals 13 residues.

The V and J genes are TRBV5-6 and TRBJ2-7; unclear D gene. Germline loops: CDR1 SGHDT, CDR2 YYEEEE. The V and J ends lost 0 bases and 7 bases respectively, with 8 bases between them. The CDR3 sequence is 12 residues long. CDR3 sequence (DNA): TGTGCCAGCAGCTTGGCCTTCGGGGAGCAGTACTTC. Protein sequence: CASSLAFGEQYF.

This chain connects TRBV11-3 to TRBJ2-2; 8 bases are shared with TRBD2. Germline loops: CDR1 SGHNT, CDR2 YENEEA. The CDR3 extends over 16 amino acids. V dropped 3 bases and J dropped 3; count of bases not matched to a gene: 6. The CDR3 DNA reads TGTGCCAGCAGCTTCGGGACTAGGTCCGACACCGGGGAGCTGTTTTTT. This gives the protein CASSFGTRSDTGELFF.

Only a few counts were recorded for this clonotype. The chain recombines TRBV10-3 with TRBJ2-7; the D gene is possibly TRBD1 (6 bases). The CDR3 totals 15 residues. Per the germline V gene, CDR1 is ENHRY and CDR2 is SYGVKD. V lost 6 bases and J lost 2, with 17 bases in between. This CDR3 is CAISLQGTSTYEQYF. Written as DNA, the CDR3 is TGTGCCATCAGCCTCCAGGGGACCTCTACCTACGAGCAGTACTTC.

This clonotype was counted many times. This chain connects TRBV7-6 to TRBJ2-3; possible D gene TRBD1, 5 bases. Trimming took 1 base from V and 6 from J, leaving 14 bases between them. Germline values: CDR1 SGHVS, CDR2 FNYEAQ. This CDR3 is 15 amino acids long. CDR3 in amino acids: CASSLVGARSDTQYF. CDR3 bases: TGTGCCAGCAGCTTAGTTGGGGCCCGGTCCGATACGCAGTATTTT.